This T cell receptor beta chain came from a study of blood T cell repertoires in COVID-19. Study information: Samples taken during acute and convalescent COVID-19 were collected in the United States, Italy and Spain. In each case, the material was cDNA or gDNA derived from T cells, B-cell-depleted T cells, or PBMCs.

As originally analysed: Estimation of nucleated cell counts was performed using reference gene primer amplification. The repertoire was sequenced with immunoSEQ multiplex PCR; TCRdb's copy has only in-frame clones and lacks some. D and trimming were read from the DNA, whereas the V and J calls and clone size are those reported in that table. Of about 120,000 clones listed, around nine tenths are singletons. The specimen sequenced was peripheral blood. The receptor's source is a woman aged 80 or over with acute or convalescent COVID-19.

CDR3 in DNA: TGTGCCAGCAGCTCTGGGGGGACAGTCCAAGATACGCAGTATTTT. Residues: CASSSGGTVQDTQYF. The chain couples TRBV11-3 to TRBJ2-3, with a tentative D call TRBD1 (7 bases). V lost 4 bases, J lost 5 bases, and 16 bases lay in between. This CDR3 is 15 amino acids long. Germline V gives CDR1 SGHNT, CDR2 YENEEA.